The present T cell receptor (beta chain) was sequenced within a study of T-cell reconstitution after alpha-beta-depleted transplantation in children. Study-wide results and limits: After one year, T-cell counts and TCRbeta diversity mostly came from new T cells. Alpha-beta T cells about two months after transplant reportedly derived from several hundred expanded graft clones.

For TCRbeta, the library was prepared with unique molecular identifiers. One entry per CDR3 protein results from TCRdb running MiXCR on the PCR reads. This repertoire shows over 450,000 distinct CDR3 sequences, about 11% found once; its top ten account for just over 2%. This clonotype was seen at least ten times. No antigen is known for it. This specimen was PBMCs, taken before TCRalphabeta/CD19-depleted stem cell transplant. The clonotype was recovered from a child younger than 10 with inherited bone marrow failure, due to receive a stem cell transplant.

The CDR3 DNA sequence: TGCGCCAGCAGCCAAGACCGCGGGAGGCCGTACAATGAGCAGTTCTTC. It specifies CASSQDRGRPYNEQFF. The J gene is TRBJ2-1, the V gene TRBV4-3, with TRBD2 matching 8 bases. V lost 0 bases to trimming and J lost 4 bases; unmatched junction nucleotides: 5. In germline, CDR1 is LGHNA, CDR2 YSLEER. The CDR3 has 16 amino acids.